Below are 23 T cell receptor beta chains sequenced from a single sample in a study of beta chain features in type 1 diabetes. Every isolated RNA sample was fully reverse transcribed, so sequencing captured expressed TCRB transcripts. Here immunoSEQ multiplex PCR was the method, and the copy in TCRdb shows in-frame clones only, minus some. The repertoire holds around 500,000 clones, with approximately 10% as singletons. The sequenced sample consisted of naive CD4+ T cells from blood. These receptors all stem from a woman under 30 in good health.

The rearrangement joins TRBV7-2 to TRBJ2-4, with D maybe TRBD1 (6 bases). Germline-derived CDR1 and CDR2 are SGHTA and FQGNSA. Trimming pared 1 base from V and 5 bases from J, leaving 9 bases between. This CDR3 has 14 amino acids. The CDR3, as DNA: TGTGCCAGCAGCTTAGATGGACAGCAAAACATTCAGTACTTC. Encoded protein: CASSLDGQQNIQYF.

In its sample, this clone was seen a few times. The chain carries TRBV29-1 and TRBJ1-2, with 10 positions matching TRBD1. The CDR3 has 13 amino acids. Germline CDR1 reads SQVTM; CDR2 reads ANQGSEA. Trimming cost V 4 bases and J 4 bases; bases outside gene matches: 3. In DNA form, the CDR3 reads TGCAGCGTTGGACAGGGGGCTATCTATGGCTACACCTTC. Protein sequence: CSVGQGAIYGYTF.

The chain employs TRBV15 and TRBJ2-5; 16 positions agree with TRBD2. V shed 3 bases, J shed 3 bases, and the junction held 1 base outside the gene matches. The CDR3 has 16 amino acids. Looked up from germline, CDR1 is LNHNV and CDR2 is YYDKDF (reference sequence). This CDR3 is CATSRGLAGGEETQYF. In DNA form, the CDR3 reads TGTGCCACCAGCAGGGGACTAGCGGGAGGGGAAGAGACCCAGTACTTC.

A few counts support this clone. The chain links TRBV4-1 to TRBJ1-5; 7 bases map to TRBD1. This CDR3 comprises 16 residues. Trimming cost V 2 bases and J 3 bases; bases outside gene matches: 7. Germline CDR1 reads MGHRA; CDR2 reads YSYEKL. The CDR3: CASSQSRTGANQPQHF. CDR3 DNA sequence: TGCGCCAGCAGCCAAAGCCGTACAGGGGCCAATCAGCCCCAGCATTTT.

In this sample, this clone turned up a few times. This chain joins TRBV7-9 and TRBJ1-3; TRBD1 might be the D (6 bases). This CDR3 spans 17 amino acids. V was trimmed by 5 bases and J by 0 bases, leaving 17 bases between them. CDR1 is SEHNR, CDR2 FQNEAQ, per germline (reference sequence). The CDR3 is CASSQNTFRGSGNTIYF. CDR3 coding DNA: TGTGCCAGCAGCCAAAACACGTTCAGGGGCTCTGGAAACACCATATATTTT.

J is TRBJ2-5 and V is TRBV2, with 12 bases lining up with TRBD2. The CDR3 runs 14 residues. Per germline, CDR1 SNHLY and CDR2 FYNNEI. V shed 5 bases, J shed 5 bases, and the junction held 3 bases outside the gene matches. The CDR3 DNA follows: TGTGCCAGCAGTTCCGGGACTAGCGGGGAGACCCAGTACTTC. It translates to CASSSGTSGETQYF.

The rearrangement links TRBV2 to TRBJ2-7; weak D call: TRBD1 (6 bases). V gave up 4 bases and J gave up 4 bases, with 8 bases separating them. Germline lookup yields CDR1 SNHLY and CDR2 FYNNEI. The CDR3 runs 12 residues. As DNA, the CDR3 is TGTGCCAGCAGTGTACAGGGTTACGAGCAGTACGTC. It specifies CASSVQGYEQYV.

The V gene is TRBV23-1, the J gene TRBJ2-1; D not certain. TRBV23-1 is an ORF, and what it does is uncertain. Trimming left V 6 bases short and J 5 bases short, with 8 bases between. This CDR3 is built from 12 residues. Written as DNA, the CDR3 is TGCGCCAGCAGGTGTCAGGACAATGAGCAGTTCTTC. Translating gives CASRCQDNEQFF.

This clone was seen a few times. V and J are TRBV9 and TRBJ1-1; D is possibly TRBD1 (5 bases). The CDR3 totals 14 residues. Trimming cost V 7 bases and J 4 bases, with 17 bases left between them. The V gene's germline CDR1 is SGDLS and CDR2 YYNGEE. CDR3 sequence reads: CASEQDLWSTEAFF. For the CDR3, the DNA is TGTGCCAGCGAACAGGACCTCTGGAGCACTGAAGCTTTCTTT.

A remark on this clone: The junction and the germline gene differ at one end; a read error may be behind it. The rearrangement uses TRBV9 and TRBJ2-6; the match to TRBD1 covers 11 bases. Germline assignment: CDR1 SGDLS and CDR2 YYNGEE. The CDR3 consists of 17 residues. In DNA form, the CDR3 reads TGTGCCCGCAGCCCCCGGACAGGGGGCGCTGGGGCCAACGTCCTGACTTTC. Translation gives CARSPRTGGAGANVLTF.

The CDR3 DNA follows: TGTGCCAGCGCTCCCGGGGGTCCTAGCACAGATACGCAGTATTTT. It specifies CASAPGGPSTDTQYF. The chain has TRBV28 and TRBJ2-3, with D possibly being TRBD2 (6 bases). CDR3 length: 15 residues. Trimming cost V 8 bases and J 0 bases, with 15 bases left between them. Germline V lookup: CDR1 MDHEN, CDR2 SYDVKM.

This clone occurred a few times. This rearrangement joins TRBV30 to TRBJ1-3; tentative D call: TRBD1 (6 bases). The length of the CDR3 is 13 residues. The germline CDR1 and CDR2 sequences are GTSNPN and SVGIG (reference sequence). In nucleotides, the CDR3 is TGTGCTTCGGACAGAGGTCCTGGAAACACCATATATTTT. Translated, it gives CASDRGPGNTIYF.

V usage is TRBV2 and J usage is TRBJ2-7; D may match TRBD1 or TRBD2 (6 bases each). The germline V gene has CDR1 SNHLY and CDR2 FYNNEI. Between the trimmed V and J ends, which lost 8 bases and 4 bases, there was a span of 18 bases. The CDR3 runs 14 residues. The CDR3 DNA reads TGTGCCAGCTACCCGGGGGCGCACGGGTACGAGCAGTACGTC. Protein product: CASYPGAHGYEQYV.

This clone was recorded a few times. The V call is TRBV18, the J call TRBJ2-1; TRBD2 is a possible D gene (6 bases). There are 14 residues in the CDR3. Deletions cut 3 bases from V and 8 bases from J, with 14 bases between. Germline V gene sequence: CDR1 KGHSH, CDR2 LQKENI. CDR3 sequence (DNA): TGTGCCAGCTCACCTCCAGCGGGTATAGATGAGCAGTTCTTC. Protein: CASSPPAGIDEQFF.

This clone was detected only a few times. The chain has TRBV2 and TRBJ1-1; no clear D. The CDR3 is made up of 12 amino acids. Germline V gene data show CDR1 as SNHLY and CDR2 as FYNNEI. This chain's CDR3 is CAYGTKNTEAFF. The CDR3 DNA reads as TGTGCTTACGGAACCAAGAACACTGAAGCTTTCTTT. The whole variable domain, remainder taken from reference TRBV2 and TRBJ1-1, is EPEVTQTPSHQVTQMGQEVILRCVPISNHLYFYWYRQILGQKVEFLVSFYNNEISEKSEIFDDQFSVERPDGSNFTLKIRSTKLEDSAMYFCAYGTKNTEAFFGQGTRLTVV.

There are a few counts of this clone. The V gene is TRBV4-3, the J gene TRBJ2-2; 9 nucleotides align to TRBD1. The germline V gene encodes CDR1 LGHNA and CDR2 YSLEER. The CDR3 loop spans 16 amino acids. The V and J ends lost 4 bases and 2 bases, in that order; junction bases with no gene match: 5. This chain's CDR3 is CASSPWGQGNTGELFF. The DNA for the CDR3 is TGCGCCAGCAGCCCATGGGGACAGGGTAACACCGGGGAGCTGTTTTTT.

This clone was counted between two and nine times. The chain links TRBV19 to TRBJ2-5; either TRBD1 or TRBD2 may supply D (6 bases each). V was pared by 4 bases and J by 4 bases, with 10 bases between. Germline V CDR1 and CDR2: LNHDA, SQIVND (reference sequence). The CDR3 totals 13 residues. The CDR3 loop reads CASSKQGGETQYF. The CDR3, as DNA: TGTGCCAGTAGTAAACAGGGAGGAGAGACCCAGTACTTC.

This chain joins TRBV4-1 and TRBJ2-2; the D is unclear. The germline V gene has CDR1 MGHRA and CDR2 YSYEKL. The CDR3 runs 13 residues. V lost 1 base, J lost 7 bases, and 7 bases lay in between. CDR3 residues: CASSQVAGGELFF. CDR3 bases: TGCGCCAGCAGCCAAGTGGCTGGCGGGGAGCTGTTTTTT.

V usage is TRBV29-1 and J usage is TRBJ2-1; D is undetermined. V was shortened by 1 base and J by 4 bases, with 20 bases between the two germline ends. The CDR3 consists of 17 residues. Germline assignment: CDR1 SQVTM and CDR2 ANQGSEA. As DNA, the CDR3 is TGCAGCGTTGAAGGCGGAGCGATAAGTTCCCCGTACAATGAGCAGTTCTTC. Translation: CSVEGGAISSPYNEQFF.

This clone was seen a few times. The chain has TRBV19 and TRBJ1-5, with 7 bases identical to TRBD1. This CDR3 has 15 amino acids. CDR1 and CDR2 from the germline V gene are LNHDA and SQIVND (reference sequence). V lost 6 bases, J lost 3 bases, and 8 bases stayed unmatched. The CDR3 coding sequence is TGTGCCAGTAGACGCTCGGACAGGCTCAATCAGCCCCAGCATTTT. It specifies CASRRSDRLNQPQHF.

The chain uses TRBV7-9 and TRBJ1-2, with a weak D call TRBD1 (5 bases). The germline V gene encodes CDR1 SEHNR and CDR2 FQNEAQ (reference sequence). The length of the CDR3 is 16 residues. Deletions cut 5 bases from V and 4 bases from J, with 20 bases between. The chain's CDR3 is CASSPRDGDVVYGYTF. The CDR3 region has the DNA TGTGCCAGCAGCCCTCGGGACGGAGATGTAGTCTATGGCTACACCTTC. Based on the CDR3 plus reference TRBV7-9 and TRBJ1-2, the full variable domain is DTGVSQNPRHKITKRGQNVTFRCDPISEHNRLYWYRQTLGQGPEFLTYFQNEAQLEKSRLLSDRFSAERPKGSFSTLEIQRTEQGDSAMYLCASSPRDGDVVYGYTFGSGTRLTVV.

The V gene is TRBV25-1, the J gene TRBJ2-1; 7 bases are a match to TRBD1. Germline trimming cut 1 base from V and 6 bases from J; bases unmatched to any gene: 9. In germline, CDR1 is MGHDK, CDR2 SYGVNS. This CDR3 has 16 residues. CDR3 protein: CASSEFPDRVGNEQFF. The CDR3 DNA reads TGTGCCAGCAGTGAATTCCCCGACAGGGTGGGCAATGAGCAGTTCTTC. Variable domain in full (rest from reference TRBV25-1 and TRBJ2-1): EADIYQTPRYLVIGTGKKITLECSQTMGHDKMYWYQQDPGMELHLIHYSYGVNSTEKGDLSSESTVSRIRTEHFPLTLESARPSHTSQYLCASSEFPDRVGNEQFFGPGTRLTVL.

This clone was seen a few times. The CDR3 DNA sequence: TGTGCCAGCAGTTTAAGGTACGGACTCAGCACAGATACGCAGTATTTT. Translating gives CASSLRYGLSTDTQYF. The J gene is TRBJ2-3, the V gene TRBV27, with D maybe TRBD2 (5 bases). The CDR3 extends over 16 amino acids. CDR1 is MNHEY and CDR2 is SMNVEV in the germline V gene (reference sequence). V shed 2 bases and J shed 0 bases, with 12 bases lying between them.